The clone carrying this T cell receptor beta chain was seen many times. The antigen is not known. The CDR3 covers 19 residues. The germline gives CDR1 DFQATT, CDR2 SNEGSKA (reference sequence). J gave up 0 bases and V 4 bases, and 14 bases lay outside the gene matches. Amplified regions were TCR beta CDR3 sequences from RNA transcripts. The HTBI set primed first-round TCR CDR3 RT-PCR. TCRdb used MiXCR to reprocess the multiplex PCR reads, holding one entry per CDR3 protein. The table lists approximately 300,000 distinct CDR3 sequences, 16% of them singletons, with around 34% in the top ten. These data belong to a study of T cells in Graves' hyperthyroidism and ophthalmopathy. Study-level results: The model identified upcoming ophthalmopathy a median approximately 6.5 months ahead of onset. Blood also held most thyroid clonotypes expanded beyond 0.001.

The clonotype was recovered from a man aged 25-45 years with Graves' hyperthyroidism. The specimen was blood. The V gene is TRBV20-1, the J gene TRBJ2-1; TRBD2 matches 11 bases. The CDR3 bases are TGCAGTGCTATTGGTTTGATGCTAGCGGGAGGAAGCTCCTACAATGAGCAGTTCTTC. Translating it yields CSAIGLMLAGGSSYNEQFF.